The 20 T cell receptor beta chains presented below share a single source sample, sequenced in a study of cytomegalovirus exposure and HLA in healthy donors. Vbeta (60) and Jbeta (13) primers were used in the PCR. Using immunoSEQ multiplex PCR, the repertoire was profiled, and TCRdb retains in-frame clones only, with some absent. The sample shows tens of thousands of clones, approximately 77% of them seen only once. The source material was PBMCs. The receptors shown here come from a woman aged 18-30 years in good health and CMV-seronegative.

This clone was counted a single time. The J gene is TRBJ2-1, the V gene TRBV4-2; 7 nucleotides agree with TRBD2. CDR3 length: 17 amino acids. CDR1 is LGHNA and CDR2 is YNFKEQ in the germline V gene. The J segment lost 5 bases and the V segment lost 0 bases, leaving 10 bases of the junction unmatched. CDR3 DNA sequence: TGTGCCAGCAGCCAAGATCGGTGGGGGGGGTTCAACAATGAGCAGTTCTTC. This encodes CASSQDRWGGFNNEQFF.

This clone has only a few counts. The V and J genes are TRBV28 and TRBJ2-7; D perhaps matches TRBD2 (6 bases). The germline V and J ends were trimmed by 9 bases and 3 bases, with 12 bases remaining between them. This CDR3 comprises 12 residues. Germline values: CDR1 MDHEN, CDR2 SYDVKM. CDR3 sequence reads: CASMRDGYEQYF. Here the CDR3 DNA reads TGTGCCAGTATGCGGGACGGCTACGAGCAGTACTTC.

The V and J genes are TRBV28 and TRBJ2-7, with 10 bases identical to TRBD2. The CDR3 length is 15 residues. V was pared by 6 bases and J by 6 bases, with 11 bases of the junction left unmatched. Germline CDR1 reads MDHEN; CDR2 reads SYDVKM. Written as DNA, the CDR3 is TGTGCCAGCAGGGGATCTAGCGGGAGAAGCGCCGAGCAGTACTTC. Protein sequence: CASRGSSGRSAEQYF.

The J gene is TRBJ2-6, the V gene TRBV28; D possibly corresponds to TRBD1 (6 bases). This CDR3 is built from 16 residues. Trimming cost V 2 bases and J 3 bases, with 11 bases left between them. CDR1 MDHEN and CDR2 SYDVKM come from the germline V gene. CDR3 coding DNA: TGTGCCAGCAGTTTACTCAGGGGAGATGGGGCCAACGTCCTGACTTTC. Translated, it gives CASSLLRGDGANVLTF.

On this clone itself: The junction does not match germline at one end; this may be a read error. V usage is TRBV7-3 and J usage is TRBJ2-1; 7 nucleotides agree with TRBD1. The CDR3 covers 17 residues. Germline V CDR1 and CDR2: SGHTA, FQGTGA. CDR3 in DNA: TGTTCCAGCAGCTCGTCACCCCCGGGACAGAGCTACAATGAGCAGTTCTTC. Its translation is CSSSSSPPGQSYNEQFF.

The chain combines TRBV6-6 with TRBJ2-1; 7 bases fit TRBD2. The V segment lost 1 base and the J segment 8 bases; nucleotides outside the gene matches: 5. The CDR3 totals 14 residues. Germline CDR1 is MNHNY and CDR2 is SVGAGI (reference sequence). The chain's CDR3 is CASSYFAGDDEQFF. CDR3 nucleotide sequence: TGTGCCAGCAGTTACTTTGCGGGAGACGATGAGCAGTTCTTC.

Here the CDR3 reads CASSYSIGTGGYEQYF. The CDR3, as DNA: TGTGCCAGCAGTTACTCGATCGGGACAGGGGGGTACGAGCAGTACTTC. The chain carries TRBV6-5 and TRBJ2-7, with 11 bases aligning to TRBD1. This CDR3 contains 16 residues. Germline assignment: CDR1 MNHEY and CDR2 SVGAGI. V lost 0 bases, J lost 4 bases, and 5 bases stayed unmatched.

The chain's CDR3 is CASSLSRRDTEAFF. CDR3 nucleotide sequence: TGTGCCAGCAGTTTAAGTCGACGGGACACTGAAGCTTTCTTT. The chain combines TRBV28 with TRBJ1-1; D is unclear. Trimming took 2 bases from V and 3 from J, leaving 10 bases between them. The germline V gene encodes CDR1 MDHEN and CDR2 SYDVKM. This CDR3 spans 14 amino acids.

The chain carries TRBV4-1 and TRBJ2-7; D perhaps matches TRBD2 (6 bases). The germline V gene has CDR1 MGHRA and CDR2 YSYEKL. Trimming pared 0 bases from V and 8 bases from J, leaving 17 bases between. CDR3 length: 15 residues. CDR3 DNA sequence: TGCGCCAGCAGCCAAGATACTAGCCCGGTTAGGAAGCAGTACTTC. This encodes CASSQDTSPVRKQYF.

The chain recombines TRBV19 with TRBJ1-1; D perhaps matches TRBD1 (5 bases). Germline CDR1 and CDR2: LNHDA and SQIVND (reference sequence). The CDR3 spans 14 residues. The V end lost 7 bases, the J end lost 1 base, and 13 bases lay between the germline ends. CDR3 loop: CASTLTGGNTEAFF. The CDR3 DNA reads TGTGCCAGTACCCTTACCGGGGGGAACACTGAAGCTTTCTTT.

This clone appeared once. This chain connects TRBV18 to TRBJ1-1, with 7 positions matching TRBD1. The length of the CDR3 is 13 residues. J gave up 5 bases and V 4 bases, and 4 bases lay outside the gene matches. Germline lookup yields CDR1 KGHSH and CDR2 LQKENI. As DNA, the CDR3 is TGTGCCAGCTCACAGGGGGCGCGTACTGAAGCTTTCTTT. The encoded protein is CASSQGARTEAFF.

This clone was seen a single time. CDR3 sequence: CASSLGAGGNNEQFF. The CDR3 DNA is TGTGCCAGCAGCCTCGGGGCAGGGGGGAACAATGAGCAGTTCTTC. The V call is TRBV13, the J call TRBJ2-1, with a possible D match to TRBD1 (7 bases). The CDR3 contains 15 residues. Trimming left V 5 bases short and J 5 bases short, with 16 bases between. CDR1 is PRHDT and CDR2 is FYEKMQ in the germline V gene (reference sequence).

Details on this clone: The junction and the germline gene differ at one end; a read error may be behind it. The chain recombines TRBV29-1 with TRBJ2-4; 13 bases align to TRBD2. The germline gives CDR1 SQVTM, CDR2 ANQGSEA. This CDR3 contains 17 residues. In DNA form, the CDR3 reads TGCAGCGTGGACCCGGGACTAGCGGGGTCGGGCCAAAACAGTCAGTACTTC. This encodes CSVDPGLAGSGQNSQYF. Drawing the rest from reference TRBV29-1 and TRBJ2-4, the complete variable domain is SAVISQKPSRDICQRGTSLTIQCQVDSQVTMMFWYRQQPGQSLTLIATANQGSEATYESGFVIDKFPISRPNLTFSTLTVSNMSPEDSSIYLCSVDPGLAGSGQNSQYFGAGTRLSVL.

The chain uses TRBV28 and TRBJ1-4; 8 nucleotides line up with TRBD1. Germline loops: CDR1 MDHEN, CDR2 SYDVKM. Trimming removed 5 bases from V and 7 bases from J; junction bases left unmatched: 9. The CDR3 is made up of 15 amino acids. The DNA for the CDR3 is TGTGCCAGCAGTCTCCTCCAGGGGGCTACTGAAAAACTGTTTTTT. Protein: CASSLLQGATEKLFF.

This clone was seen a few times. As DNA, the CDR3 is TGTGCCAGCAGTGCAACTTCATACGAGCAGTACTTC. This sequence encodes CASSATSYEQYF. The rearrangement links TRBV28 to TRBJ2-7; D call uncertain. This CDR3 region has 12 residues. Trimming pared 5 bases from V and 4 bases from J, leaving 9 bases between. Germline CDR1 is MDHEN and CDR2 is SYDVKM.

In DNA, the CDR3 is TGTGCCAGCAGTTTCGCCAGGGGCTACGAGCAGTACTTC. This codes for CASSFARGYEQYF. V usage is TRBV28 and J usage is TRBJ2-7, with a possible D match to TRBD1 (6 bases). Germline assignment: CDR1 MDHEN and CDR2 SYDVKM. CDR3 length: 13 residues. V dropped 3 bases and J dropped 3 bases, with 9 bases sitting between them.

The chain joins TRBV5-8 to TRBJ2-1, with D maybe TRBD2 (5 bases). V was shortened by 4 bases and J by 7 bases, with 18 bases between the two germline ends. Germline V CDR1 and CDR2: SGHTS, YDEGEE. The CDR3 totals 15 residues. The CDR3 region is CASSPLEGVGNEQFF. The DNA for the CDR3 is TGTGCCAGCAGCCCTCTCGAGGGAGTAGGTAATGAGCAGTTCTTC. The full variable domain, its missing parts supplied by reference TRBV5-8 and TRBJ2-1, is EAGVTQSPTHLIKTRGQQATLRCSPISGHTSVYWYQQALGLGLQFLLWYDEGEERNRGNFPPRFSGRQFPNYSSELNVNALELEDSALYLCASSPLEGVGNEQFFGPGTRLTVL.

CDR3 region: CASSESTRPDTQYF. In DNA, the CDR3 is TGCGCCAGCAGTGAGTCGACTAGACCAGATACGCAGTATTTT. J is TRBJ2-3 and V is TRBV10-1; a weak D match, TRBD2 (6 bases). The V end was cut by 0 bases, the J end by 4 bases, with 8 bases between. From germline, CDR1 is WNHNN and CDR2 SYGVQD (reference sequence). The CDR3 consists of 14 residues.

The V and J genes are TRBV9 and TRBJ2-1; possibly TRBD2 for D (5 bases). V dropped 0 bases and J dropped 4 bases, with 14 bases sitting between them. Germline V lookup: CDR1 SGDLS, CDR2 YYNGEE. This CDR3 contains 16 residues. The CDR3 reads CASSVASLALYNEQFF. The CDR3 DNA is TGTGCCAGCAGCGTAGCTTCCCTAGCCCTTTACAATGAGCAGTTCTTC.

The rearrangement links TRBV15 to TRBJ2-7, with no clear D. V was trimmed by 4 bases and J by 4 bases, leaving 11 bases between them. Germline V gene data show CDR1 as LNHNV and CDR2 as YYDKDF (reference sequence). The CDR3 is 13 amino acids. CDR3 nucleotide sequence: TGTGCCACCAGCATGACACTTAAGTACGAGCAGTACTTC. Amino acids: CATSMTLKYEQYF.